Listed below are T cell receptor beta chains from one sample, sequenced in a study of graft-versus-host responses after intestinal transplantation. Their antigens are not known. Here immunoSEQ multiplex PCR was the method, and the copy in TCRdb shows in-frame clones only, minus some. Among tens of thousands of clones, roughly 84% were seen once, and the ten largest hold 0.35% to 0.5%. This sample comprised unstimulated CD4+ T cells sorted from spleen or lymph node cells, obtained before transplant. Receptors were obtained from a human donor who was the organ donor for an intestinal transplant. CDR3s include the opening cysteine and the closing phenylalanine or tryptophan. The D gene is left open where the match is weak. Part of the rows lack a size; the others show once, few, many or a class for expanded clones.

>TRBJ2-1|TRBV7-9|TRBD2|-
CASSPSGTRYNEQFF
TGTGCCAGCAGCCCTAGTGGGACTAGGTACAATGAGCAGTTCTTC
>TRBJ1-1|TRBV5-6|TRBD1|-
CASSYRGRSPEAFF
TGTGCCAGCAGTTACAGGGGGCGGTCTCCTGAAGCTTTCTTT
>TRBJ2-3|TRBV7-9|-|-
CASARVGGGRADTQYF
TGTGCCAGCGCAAGGGTTGGGGGGGGCCGGGCAGATACGCAGTATTTT
>TRBJ1-2|TRBV11-2|-|-
CASSFYYGYTF
TGTGCCAGCAGCTTCTACTATGGCTACACCTTC
>TRBJ1-2|TRBV6-1|-|few
CASSWSYGYTF
TGTGCCAGCAGCTGGAGCTATGGCTACACCTTC
>TRBJ1-2|TRBV28|-|-
CASERDSNYGYTF
TGTGCCAGCGAGCGGGATTCTAACTATGGCTACACCTTC
>TRBJ2-5|TRBV7-7|-|-
CASSTDRQETQYF
TGTGCTAGCAGCACGGACAGACAAGAGACCCAGTACTTC
>TRBJ2-2|TRBV5-1|TRBD2|-
CASTPWSGGANTGELFF
TGCGCCAGCACCCCATGGAGCGGGGGGGCGAACACCGGGGAGCTGTTTTTT
>TRBJ1-1|TRBV9|TRBD1|once
CASSEGTGNTEAFF
TGTGCCAGCAGCGAGGGGACAGGGAACACTGAAGCTTTCTTT
>TRBJ1-4|TRBV5-4|TRBD1|few
CASSLVGTANEKLFF
TGTGCCAGCAGCTTGGTAGGGACAGCTAATGAAAAACTGTTTTTT
>TRBJ2-6|TRBV6-5|-|-
CASRQGGPGANVLTF
TGTGCCAGCAGACAGGGGGGGCCTGGGGCCAACGTCCTGACTTTC
>TRBJ2-2|TRBV5-4|TRBD2|-
CASRMGGTYAYTGELFF
TGTGCCAGCAGAATGGGGGGGACTTATGCTTACACCGGGGAGCTGTTTTTT
>TRBJ2-3|TRBV2|-|once
CASGGTSRADTQYF
TGTGCCAGCGGCGGGACGTCAAGGGCAGATACGCAGTATTTT
>TRBJ1-5|TRBV19|-|-
CASTAGVEQPQHF
TGTGCCAGTACAGCAGGGGTAGAGCAGCCCCAGCATTTT
>TRBJ2-1|TRBV6-4|TRBD2|-
CASSGTSGASSYNEQFF
TGTGCCAGCAGTGGGACTAGCGGGGCAAGCTCCTACAATGAGCAGTTCTTC
>TRBJ1-2|TRBV11-2|TRBD1|-
CASSLANRGSNYGYTF
TGTGCCAGCAGCTTAGCAAACAGGGGTTCCAACTATGGCTACACCTTC
>TRBJ2-1|TRBV7-6|TRBD2|-
CASSLDAGTSVVFEQFF
TGTGCCAGCAGCTTAGATGCGGGGACTAGCGTTGTTTTTGAGCAGTTCTTC
>TRBJ2-5|TRBV7-9|TRBD2|-
CASSLAGSGRQETQYF
TGTGCCAGCAGCTTAGCGGGTAGCGGGCGGCAAGAGACCCAGTACTTC
>TRBJ1-1|TRBV28|-|once
CASSTGLTEAFF
TGTGCCAGCAGTACAGGGTTGACTGAAGCTTTCTTT
>TRBJ1-1|TRBV7-2|-|-
CASSPQEGLNTEAFF
TGTGCCAGCAGTCCGCAGGAAGGATTGAACACTGAAGCTTTCTTT
>TRBJ1-5|TRBV28|TRBD1|-
CASRFGTGNQPQHF
TGTGCCAGCAGGTTTGGGACAGGAAATCAGCCCCAGCATTTT
>TRBJ1-1|TRBV28|-|-
CASSNPPYGTEAFF
TGTGCCAGCAGTAATCCGCCCTATGGCACTGAAGCTTTCTTT
>TRBJ2-3|TRBV29-1|TRBD2|-
CSVDGLAGGSTDTQYF
TGCAGCGTCGACGGGCTAGCGGGGGGTTCCACAGATACGCAGTATTTT
>TRBJ1-2|TRBV28|-|-
CASSFSGGYGYTF
TGTGCCAGCAGTTTCTCGGGGGGGTATGGCTACACCTTC
>TRBJ2-2|TRBV9|-|-
CASSVLPGAGLDTGELFF
TGTGCCAGCAGCGTCCTCCCCGGTGCAGGGTTAGACACCGGGGAGCTGTTTTTT
>TRBJ2-5|TRBV11-3|TRBD2|-
CASSPGLAGQETQYF
TGTGCCAGCAGCCCTGGACTAGCGGGCCAAGAGACCCAGTACTTC
>TRBJ2-5|TRBV5-6|-|few
CASSTGETQYF
TGTGCCAGCAGCACCGGGGAGACCCAGTACTTC
>TRBJ1-5|TRBV2|-|-
CASTPGVRQPQHF
TGTGCCAGCACTCCAGGGGTTAGGCAGCCCCAGCATTTT
>TRBJ2-3|TRBV29-1|-|-
CSVEEQGRDTQYF
TGCAGCGTTGAAGAACAGGGACGGGATACGCAGTATTTT
>TRBJ2-1|TRBV7-9|TRBD2|-
CASSLWRGEHNEQFF
TGTGCCAGCAGCTTATGGCGGGGGGAACACAATGAGCAGTTCTTC
>TRBJ2-1|TRBV6-5|-|-
CASSYPGQLHEQFF
TGTGCCAGCAGTTACCCTGGACAGCTGCATGAGCAGTTCTTC
>TRBJ1-6|TRBV5-4|TRBD1|-
CASSLGGGGGGSPLHF
TGTGCCAGCAGCTTGGGGGGTGGAGGGGGCGGTTCACCCCTCCACTTT
>TRBJ1-2|TRBV7-6|-|-
CASSLATGSSYGYTF
TGTGCCAGCAGCTTAGCGACTGGATCCTCCTATGGCTACACCTTC
>TRBJ1-2|TRBV10-3|-|-
CAISESGQQTNYGYTF
TGTGCCATCAGTGAGTCGGGGCAGCAAACAAACTATGGCTACACCTTC
>TRBJ2-1|TRBV28|TRBD1|few
CASKLATGAYNEQFF
TGTGCCAGCAAGTTGGCTACAGGGGCCTACAATGAGCAGTTCTTC
>TRBJ1-1|TRBV15|-|-
CATSPQSGGGTEAFF
TGTGCCACCAGCCCCCAATCGGGGGGAGGCACTGAAGCTTTCTTT
>TRBJ1-1|TRBV9|TRBD1|-
CASSVAGTAGNVEAFF
TGTGCCAGCAGCGTAGCCGGGACAGCAGGAAATGTTGAAGCTTTCTTT